A selection of T cell receptor beta chains follows, all from one sample in a study of cytomegalovirus exposure and HLA in healthy donors. This table comes from immunoSEQ multiplex PCR, and its TCRdb copy is limited to in-frame clones, with some not included. The data contain tens of thousands of clones, approximately 80% of them seen just once; the ten biggest clones take up roughly 2.9%. Source material: PBMCs. These receptors all come from a woman in her twenties or thirties in good health and CMV-seronegative. The CDR3 runs from the conserved cysteine through the conserved F or W. D genes are given only for firm matches. Size is omitted from some rows. Given values are once, few, many or a class for expanded clones.

abundance: once
j_gene: TRBJ1-1
d_gene: TRBD1
v_gene: TRBV11-3
CDR3aa: CASSLDRQNTEAFF
CDR3nt: TGTGCCAGCAGCTTGGACAGGCAGAACACTGAAGCTTTCTTT

abundance: -
j_gene: TRBJ2-1
d_gene: -
v_gene: TRBV9
CDR3aa: CASSVDEGLAEQFF
CDR3nt: TGTGCCAGCAGCGTAGATGAGGGATTGGCTGAGCAGTTCTTC

abundance: -
j_gene: TRBJ2-7
d_gene: TRBD1
v_gene: TRBV6-5
CDR3aa: CASSGRTGFNEQYF
CDR3nt: TGTGCCAGCAGTGGAAGGACAGGGTTCAACGAGCAGTACTTC

abundance: -
j_gene: TRBJ1-1
d_gene: -
v_gene: TRBV11-2
CDR3aa: CASSLGPTRTEAFF
CDR3nt: TGTGCCAGCAGCTTAGGCCCGACTCGGACTGAAGCTTTCTTT

abundance: -
j_gene: TRBJ2-2
d_gene: TRBD2
v_gene: TRBV7-8
CDR3aa: CASSLSSGGPNTGELFF
CDR3nt: TGTGCCAGCAGCTTATCTAGCGGGGGTCCGAACACCGGGGAGCTGTTTTTT

abundance: -
j_gene: TRBJ2-1
d_gene: -
v_gene: TRBV9
CDR3aa: CASSVASRVDNEQFF
CDR3nt: TGTGCCAGCAGCGTAGCGTCAAGAGTAGACAATGAGCAGTTCTTC

abundance: -
j_gene: TRBJ1-5
d_gene: -
v_gene: TRBV18
CDR3aa: CASSPRRGNGQPQHF
CDR3nt: TGTGCCAGCTCACCGCGGAGGGGAAACGGTCAGCCCCAGCATTTT

abundance: -
j_gene: TRBJ1-4
d_gene: -
v_gene: TRBV28
CDR3aa: CASSKKFF
CDR3nt: TGTGCCAGCAGCAAAAAGTTTTTT

abundance: -
j_gene: TRBJ1-2
d_gene: -
v_gene: TRBV6-5
CDR3aa: CASTQRRGAGGYTF
CDR3nt: TGTGCCAGCACCCAAAGAAGGGGCGCAGGTGGCTACACCTTC

abundance: -
j_gene: TRBJ1-5
d_gene: -
v_gene: TRBV5-1
CDR3aa: CASSFEGRQPQHF
CDR3nt: TGCGCCAGCAGCTTCGAGGGCCGGCAGCCCCAGCATTTT

abundance: -
j_gene: TRBJ2-5
d_gene: -
v_gene: TRBV9
CDR3aa: CASSVGIGGVETQYF
CDR3nt: TGTGCCAGCAGCGTAGGGATAGGGGGGGTAGAGACCCAGTACTTC

abundance: -
j_gene: TRBJ1-2
d_gene: TRBD1
v_gene: TRBV29-1
CDR3aa: CSVEDRGDNYGYTF
CDR3nt: TGCAGCGTTGAAGACAGGGGGGACAACTATGGCTACACCTTC

abundance: few
j_gene: TRBJ1-3
d_gene: -
v_gene: TRBV18
CDR3aa: CASSPPNPSSGNTIYF
CDR3nt: TGTGCCAGCTCACCTCCGAACCCGAGCTCTGGAAACACCATATATTTT

abundance: -
j_gene: TRBJ1-4
d_gene: -
v_gene: TRBV5-1
CDR3aa: CASKQSSTNEKLFF
CDR3nt: TGCGCCAGCAAACAATCCTCAACTAATGAAAAACTGTTTTTT

abundance: -
j_gene: TRBJ1-2
d_gene: -
v_gene: TRBV7-2
CDR3aa: CASSLGAGSGYTF
CDR3nt: TGTGCCAGCAGCTTAGGGGCAGGATCCGGCTACACCTTC

abundance: -
j_gene: TRBJ1-6
d_gene: -
v_gene: TRBV11-2
CDR3aa: CASSLDRAGSPLHF
CDR3nt: TGTGCCAGCAGCTTAGACAGGGCAGGTTCACCCCTCCACTTT

abundance: -
j_gene: TRBJ1-5
d_gene: TRBD1
v_gene: TRBV18
CDR3aa: CASSPRRDRGQPQHF
CDR3nt: TGTGCCAGCTCACCACGGCGGGACAGAGGTCAGCCCCAGCATTTT

abundance: -
j_gene: TRBJ1-4
d_gene: -
v_gene: TRBV7-2
CDR3aa: CASSLEQGNEKLFF
CDR3nt: TGTGCCAGCAGCTTAGAACAGGGAAATGAAAAACTGTTTTTT

abundance: -
j_gene: TRBJ2-1
d_gene: -
v_gene: TRBV11-3
CDR3aa: CASSLLAGMQFF
CDR3nt: TGTGCCAGCAGCTTACTGGCAGGGATGCAGTTCTTC

abundance: few
j_gene: TRBJ1-1
d_gene: TRBD1
v_gene: TRBV5-4
CDR3aa: CASSLVGGMENTEAFF
CDR3nt: TGTGCCAGCAGCTTGGTAGGGGGCATGGAGAACACTGAAGCTTTCTTT